The 22 T cell receptor beta chains listed next were all sequenced from one sample in a study of metastatic and nonmetastatic thyroid tumors. Among the patients, none had received any treatment before thyroid surgery. Via MiXCR, TCRdb re-called the PCR reads. The table lists nearly 35,000 clones, about a sixth of them singletons. Sequencing was done on a sample of blood. Receptors originate from a female donor with papillary thyroid cancer or a benign thyroid nodule (not recorded which). Some clones in this sample may be carry-over from other donors' samples.

The CDR3 sequence is CASSEDLAGSYEQYF. CDR3 bases: TGTGCCAGCAGTGAAGACCTAGCGGGGTCCTACGAGCAGTACTTC. The rearrangement links TRBV6-1 to TRBJ2-7, with TRBD2 matching 9 bases. Germline loops: CDR1 MNHNS, CDR2 SASEGT. The V and J ends lost 1 base and 1 base, in that order; junction bases with no gene match: 2. The CDR3 runs 15 residues.

The rearrangement joins TRBV19 to TRBJ1-5, with a weak D call TRBD1 (6 bases). This CDR3 has 18 residues. Per the germline V gene, CDR1 is LNHDA and CDR2 is SQIVND (reference sequence). Trimming removed 5 bases from V and 4 bases from J, with 24 bases in between. The CDR3 DNA reads as TGTGCCAGTAGTTCCACAGGAATTTCGGACAGCTTAAATCAGCCCCAGCATTTT. Its protein is CASSSTGISDSLNQPQHF.

This clone was seen repeatedly, ten times or more. This sequence joins TRBV18 and TRBJ2-2, with D possibly TRBD2 on 5 matching bases. This CDR3 comprises 13 residues. V was shortened by 6 bases and J by 6 bases, with 11 bases between the two germline ends. CDR1 is KGHSH and CDR2 is LQKENI in the germline V gene. In DNA form, the CDR3 reads TGTGCCAGCTCGTACGGACTGTCCGGGGAGCTGTTTTTT. Amino acids: CASSYGLSGELFF.

This clone turned up a few times. The rearrangement joins TRBV6-1 to TRBJ1-2, with unresolved D. In germline, CDR1 is MNHNS, CDR2 SASEGT. Trimming removed 9 bases at V and 3 bases at J, with 17 bases between. This CDR3 has 14 amino acids. CDR3 DNA: TGTGCCAGTCAACCTGGCCTAAGGGACTATGGCTACACCTTC. Translated: CASQPGLRDYGYTF.

This sequence joins TRBV5-1 and TRBJ2-1, with 11 nucleotides matching TRBD1. The CDR3 is 15 amino acids. V gave up 4 bases and J gave up 6 bases; unmatched junction bases: 6. Germline V gene sequence: CDR1 SGHRS, CDR2 YFSETQ. The CDR3 DNA reads as TGCGCCAGCAGCCCCTGGACAGGGGGCATCAATGAGCAGTTCTTC. Translated, it gives CASSPWTGGINEQFF.

The V gene is TRBV5-1, the J gene TRBJ2-7; TRBD2 might be the D (6 bases). V gave up 3 bases and J gave up 6 bases, with 22 bases separating them. CDR1 and CDR2 (germline): SGHRS, YFSETQ. The CDR3 extends over 16 amino acids. The CDR3 DNA reads as TGCGCCAGCAGCTCTTTAGGAGGGATGGTAAAGACCGAGCAGTACTTC. Its protein is CASSSLGGMVKTEQYF.

There are many counts of this clone. V gene TRBV7-9 combines with J gene TRBJ2-1, with D possibly being TRBD2 (6 bases). Looked up from germline, CDR1 is SEHNR and CDR2 is FQNEAQ (reference sequence). This CDR3 is built from 14 residues. V lost 5 bases to trimming and J lost 5 bases, with 13 bases between them. For the CDR3, the DNA is TGTGCCAGCAGCCCGACCGGCGGGAACAATGAGCAGTTCTTC. This gives the protein CASSPTGGNNEQFF.

The CDR3 DNA is TGTGCCAGCAGCCTCGAGGTCAACATCCAGCCCCAGCATTTT. Translation gives CASSLEVNIQPQHF. The chain uses TRBV2 and TRBJ1-5; D is unclear. This CDR3 region has 14 residues. V shed 6 bases and J shed 7 bases, with 16 bases lying between them. Germline-derived CDR1 and CDR2 are SNHLY and FYNNEI.

The gene calls are TRBV11-2 and TRBJ2-7; D is possibly TRBD2 (5 bases). V was pared by 0 bases and J by 12 bases, with 12 bases between. Germline CDR1 is SGHAT and CDR2 is FQNNGV. The CDR3 is 12 residues long. The CDR3 DNA reads as TGTGCCAGCAGCTTAGATCTAGTAACTAGGTACTTC. Its protein is CASSLDLVTRYF.

A few counts support this clone. The chain employs TRBV19 and TRBJ2-7; 12 nucleotides match TRBD2. J lost 2 bases, V lost 9 bases, and 8 bases had no gene match. CDR3 length equals 15 residues. From germline, CDR1 is LNHDA and CDR2 SQIVND (reference sequence). The CDR3 loop reads CASRKTSGSPYEQYF. The CDR3 DNA is TGTGCCAGCCGTAAGACTAGCGGGAGCCCCTACGAGCAGTACTTC. The full variable domain, completed using reference TRBV19 and TRBJ2-7, is DGGITQSPKYLFRKEGQNVTLSCEQNLNHDAMYWYRQDPGQGLRLIYYSQIVNDFQKGDIAEGYSVSREKKESFPLTVTSAQKNPTAFYLCASRKTSGSPYEQYFGPGTRLTVT.

This clone was detected many times. The J gene is TRBJ2-5, the V gene TRBV29-1, with D maybe TRBD1 (6 bases). The CDR3 sequence is 13 residues long. V dropped 4 bases and J dropped 5 bases, with 14 bases sitting between them. The V gene's germline CDR1 is SQVTM and CDR2 ANQGSEA. CDR3 residues: CSVAHRVLETQYF. The CDR3 DNA reads as TGCAGCGTTGCCCACAGGGTCCTGGAGACCCAGTACTTC.

V and J are TRBV7-3 and TRBJ2-1; D not certain. V lost 0 bases, J lost 0 bases, and 21 bases lay in between. Germline CDR1 reads SGHTA; CDR2 reads FQGTGA. CDR3 length: 20 amino acids. The CDR3 coding sequence is TGTGCCAGCAGCTTAACGGGCTCTAGGTCCCCGTCTAGCTCCTACAATGAGCAGTTCTTC. This codes for CASSLTGSRSPSSSYNEQFF.

The chain links TRBV14 to TRBJ2-7, with TRBD2 matching over 11 bases. Per germline, CDR1 SGHDN and CDR2 FVKESK. CDR3 length: 16 residues. V dropped 1 base and J dropped 7; count of bases not matched to a gene: 9. CDR3 amino acids: CASSQAPTSGTEEQYF. As DNA, the CDR3 is TGTGCCAGCAGCCAAGCCCCGACTAGCGGGACGGAGGAGCAGTACTTC.

DNA for the CDR3: TGCAGTGCTAGATCCAGAGGGGGGCGGGTTAACACTGAAGCTTTCTTT. Its protein is CSARSRGGRVNTEAFF. The chain carries TRBV20-1 and TRBJ1-1, with a possible D match to TRBD1 (6 bases). The CDR3 has 16 residues. The germline gives CDR1 DFQATT, CDR2 SNEGSKA (reference sequence). V shed 2 bases and J shed 2 bases, with 18 bases lying between them.

This clone came up many times. The genes are TRBV2 and TRBJ2-1, with 8 bases lining up with TRBD1. CDR3 size: 17 residues. Germline CDR1 reads SNHLY; CDR2 reads FYNNEI. The junction had 12 bases not matched to a gene; V was cut back by 0 bases and J by 8 bases. The CDR3 bases are TGTGCCAGCAGTGAAGCCTCCCAGGGGGCTGGGGGCGATGAGCAGTTCTTC. As protein: CASSEASQGAGGDEQFF.

This clone has at least ten counts. The chain recombines TRBV7-2 with TRBJ1-1; unclear D gene. Trimming cost V 4 bases and J 3 bases, with 12 bases left between them. The germline gives CDR1 SGHTA, CDR2 FQGNSA. The CDR3 is made up of 14 amino acids. In nucleotides, the CDR3 is TGTGCCAGCAGCTCGACAAGAGGGTACACTGAAGCTTTCTTT. Its protein product is CASSSTRGYTEAFF.

The sample holds many counts of this clone. The V gene is TRBV6-1, the J gene TRBJ1-1; D ambiguous. CDR1 and CDR2 (germline): MNHNS, SASEGT. V dropped 9 bases and J dropped 6 bases, with 11 bases sitting between them. The CDR3 extends over 11 amino acids. The CDR3 protein is CASRGNAEAFF. The DNA of the CDR3 is TGTGCCAGTCGAGGGAATGCTGAAGCTTTCTTT.

This clone has a handful of counts. The gene calls are TRBV28 and TRBJ2-2; D unclear. This CDR3 is 14 amino acids long. The V and J ends lost 5 bases and 9 bases respectively, with 16 bases between them. The germline gives CDR1 MDHEN, CDR2 SYDVKM. This CDR3 is CASSEESGVRELFF. The CDR3 DNA follows: TGTGCCAGCAGTGAGGAGTCTGGTGTTCGGGAGCTGTTTTTT.

This clone occurred a few times. This chain joins TRBV6-1 and TRBJ1-2; maybe TRBD1 (5 bases). In germline, CDR1 is MNHNS, CDR2 SASEGT. V lost 5 bases to trimming and J lost 2 bases, with 9 bases between them. CDR3 length: 13 residues. The CDR3 bases are TGTGCCAGCAGTTCGGGACCGAACTATGGCTACACCTTC. This encodes CASSSGPNYGYTF.

In this sample, this clone is medium-sized. The chain combines TRBV6-6 with TRBJ2-7, with a tentative D call TRBD2 (7 bases). The CDR3 runs to 13 residues. V dropped 2 bases and J dropped 3 bases, with 8 bases sitting between them. Germline V gives CDR1 MNHNY, CDR2 SVGAGI (reference sequence). Here the CDR3 DNA reads TGTGCCAGCAGTTACAGGGGGGGCTACGAGCAGTACTTC. Encoded protein: CASSYRGGYEQYF.

V gene TRBV6-1 combines with J gene TRBJ2-3, with 8 bases fitting TRBD1. This CDR3 comprises 16 residues. J was trimmed by 2 bases and V by 7 bases; bases with no gene match: 11. Looked up from germline, CDR1 is MNHNS and CDR2 is SASEGT. CDR3 nucleotides: TGTGCCAGCACGACAGGGGCCTCTATATCCACAGATACGCAGTATTTT. Its translation is CASTTGASISTDTQYF.

The table lists this clone with many counts. The chain recombines TRBV24-1 with TRBJ1-1, with D possibly TRBD1 on 5 matching bases. Germline V gives CDR1 KGHDR, CDR2 SFDVKD. The CDR3 runs 15 residues. V gave up 5 bases and J gave up 0 bases, with 12 bases separating them. The DNA for the CDR3 is TGTGCCACCAGTGGCGGGGGGAACATGAACACTGAAGCTTTCTTT. Amino acid sequence: CATSGGGNMNTEAFF.